Following are 13 T cell receptor beta chains from one sample sequenced in a study of cytomegalovirus exposure and HLA in healthy donors. PCR amplification relied on 60 Vbeta primers (plus 13 Jbeta primers). Clones were read by immunoSEQ multiplex PCR, and TCRdb kept only the in-frame ones, dropping some. The sample lists about 150,000 clones, roughly 80% seen once, with roughly 6.3% in the top ten. The sample was PBMCs. The source is a woman in her thirties or forties in good health and CMV-seropositive.

The chain combines TRBV5-1 with TRBJ2-7; 10 bases are a match to TRBD1. V dropped 0 bases and J dropped 4; count of bases not matched to a gene: 4. The V gene's germline CDR1 is SGHRS and CDR2 YFSETQ. The CDR3 is 15 amino acids. CDR3 in DNA: TGCGCCAGCAGCTTGGCCGGGACAGGGGTTTACGAGCAGTACTTC. Its translation is CASSLAGTGVYEQYF.

The DNA of the CDR3 is TGTGCCAGCAGCACGCGCGGAAACACCATATATTTT. It yields the protein CASSTRGNTIYF. The chain is built from TRBV11-2 and TRBJ1-3; D is undetermined. In germline, CDR1 is SGHAT, CDR2 FQNNGV. Trimming cost V 5 bases and J 4 bases, with 6 bases left between them. The CDR3 length is 12 residues.

V and J are TRBV2 and TRBJ1-6, with D possibly matching TRBD1 (6 bases). The CDR3 extends over 17 amino acids. V lost 4 bases to trimming and J lost 0 bases, with 13 bases between them. The V gene's germline CDR1 is SNHLY and CDR2 FYNNEI. The CDR3 loop is CASSGGQGSSYNSPLHF. The DNA of the CDR3 is TGTGCCAGCAGTGGGGGGCAGGGTAGCTCCTATAATTCACCCCTCCACTTT.

The genes are TRBV5-1 and TRBJ2-7; 10 bases are a match to TRBD1. Per germline, CDR1 SGHRS and CDR2 YFSETQ. The V gene end was trimmed by 4 bases and the J gene end by 2 bases; junction bases not matched to a gene: 9. The CDR3 sequence is 16 residues long. CDR3 sequence (DNA): TGCGCCAGCAGCCTCGAACCCGGGACAGGGGCCTACGAGCAGTACTTC. Its translation: CASSLEPGTGAYEQYF.

The J gene is TRBJ2-5, the V gene TRBV10-2; 9 bases fit TRBD2. The DNA end lines up better with TRBJ2-7; the J call may be wrong. The CDR3 consists of 14 residues. The germline CDR1 and CDR2 sequences are WSHSY and SAAADI. Here the CDR3 reads CASRLSGGTYEQYF. CDR3 nucleotide sequence: TGCGCCAGCAGGCTGAGCGGGGGGACCTACGAGCAGTACTTC.

The CDR3 region has the DNA TGCAGCCCGACTCGACAGGGCGAGGACGAGCAGTACTTC. It translates to CSPTRQGEDEQYF. This sequence joins TRBV29-1 and TRBJ2-7; 7 bases are shared with TRBD1. The germline gives CDR1 SQVTM, CDR2 ANQGSEA. The CDR3 runs 13 residues. The V and J ends lost 8 bases and 5 bases, in that order; junction bases with no gene match: 12.

This sequence joins TRBV5-1 and TRBJ2-2; possibly TRBD2 for D (6 bases). The V and J ends lost 4 bases and 4 bases respectively, with 17 bases between them. This CDR3 contains 16 residues. The V gene's germline CDR1 is SGHRS and CDR2 YFSETQ. The DNA of the CDR3 is TGCGCCAGCAGCCCCGCGGCGGGGCTAAGCACCGGGGAGCTGTTTTTT. It codes for CASSPAAGLSTGELFF. Variable domain in full (rest from reference TRBV5-1 and TRBJ2-2): KAGVTQTPRYLIKTRGQQVTLSCSPISGHRSVSWYQQTPGQGLQFLFEYFSETQRNKGNFPGRFSGRQFSNSRSEMNVSTLELGDSALYLCASSPAAGLSTGELFFGEGSRLTVL.

This sequence joins TRBV29-1 and TRBJ2-5; D possibly corresponds to TRBD2 (6 bases). The CDR3 loop spans 13 amino acids. Between the trimmed V and J ends, which lost 5 bases and 3 bases, there was a span of 13 bases. Germline V gene data show CDR1 as SQVTM and CDR2 as ANQGSEA. DNA for the CDR3: TGCAGCGTTCCCCTCGGAGGGGAAGAGACCCAGTACTTC. Its translation: CSVPLGGEETQYF.

The chain uses TRBV6-6 and TRBJ1-2; a weak D match, TRBD1 (5 bases). The CDR3 has 16 residues. Germline CDR1 and CDR2: MNHNY and SVGAGI (reference sequence). Trimming shortened V by 6 bases and J by 1 base, and 18 bases separated the two germline ends. The CDR3: CASSPGGAGLNYGYTF. CDR3 in DNA: TGTGCCAGCAGCCCCGGGGGAGCAGGGCTTAACTATGGCTACACCTTC.

On this clone: One end of the junction varies from germline; a read error may be responsible. The chain joins TRBV7-9 to TRBJ1-3; unclear D gene. In germline, CDR1 is SEHNR, CDR2 FQNEAQ (reference sequence). The CDR3 totals 14 residues. This chain's CDR3 is CSSSPGLSGNTIYF. CDR3 nucleotide sequence: TGTTCCAGCAGTCCAGGTCTCTCTGGAAACACCATATATTTT. The whole variable domain, filled in from reference TRBV7-9 and TRBJ1-3, reads DTGVSQNPRHKITKRGQNVTFRCDPISEHNRLYWYRQTLGQGPEFLTYFQNEAQLEKSRLLSDRFSAERPKGSFSTLEIQRTEQGDSAMYLCSSSPGLSGNTIYFGEGSWLTVV.

The chain employs TRBV10-1 and TRBJ1-5, with 11 bases matching TRBD1. The V and J ends lost 10 bases and 9 bases, in that order; junction bases with no gene match: 8. CDR3 length equals 13 residues. Germline V CDR1 and CDR2: WNHNN, SYGVQD (reference sequence). Here the CDR3 DNA reads TGCGCCACTGTAGGACAGGGGGCTTTGCCCCAGCATTTT. It is translated as CATVGQGALPQHF.

The rearrangement links TRBV11-2 to TRBJ1-2; D is ambiguous. Germline lookup yields CDR1 SGHAT and CDR2 FQNNGV. The CDR3 has 15 residues. V was pared by 0 bases and J by 3 bases, with 11 bases between. CDR3 coding DNA: TGTGCCAGCAGCTTAGATATAGCGGGGTACTATGGCTACACCTTC. Encoded protein: CASSLDIAGYYGYTF.

The V gene is TRBV4-2, the J gene TRBJ2-7, with 10 bases aligning to TRBD2. Germline V lookup: CDR1 LGHNA, CDR2 YNFKEQ. Trimming removed 1 base from V and 0 bases from J; junction bases left unmatched: 6. CDR3 length: 17 residues. CDR3 DNA: TGTGCCAGCAGCCAAGGGCCTACTAGCGGGGTCTCCTACGAGCAGTACTTC. This codes for CASSQGPTSGVSYEQYF.